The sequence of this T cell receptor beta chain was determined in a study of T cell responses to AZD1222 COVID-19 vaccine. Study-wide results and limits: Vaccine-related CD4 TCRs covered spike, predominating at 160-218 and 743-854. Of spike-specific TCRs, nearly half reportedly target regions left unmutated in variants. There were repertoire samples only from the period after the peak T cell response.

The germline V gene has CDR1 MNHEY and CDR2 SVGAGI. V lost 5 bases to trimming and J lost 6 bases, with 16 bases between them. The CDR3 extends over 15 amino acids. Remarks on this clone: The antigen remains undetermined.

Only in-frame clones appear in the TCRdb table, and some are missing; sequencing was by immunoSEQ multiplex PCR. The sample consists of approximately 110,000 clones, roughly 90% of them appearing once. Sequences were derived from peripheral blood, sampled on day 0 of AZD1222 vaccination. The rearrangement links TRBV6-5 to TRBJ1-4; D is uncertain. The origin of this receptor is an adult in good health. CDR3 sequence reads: CASSPPGVGYEKLFF. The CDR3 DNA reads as TGTGCCAGCAGTCCCCCTGGGGTGGGGTATGAAAAACTGTTTTTT.